The 9 T cell receptor beta chains below come from one sample, sequenced in a study of radiotherapy plus CTLA-4 blockade in lung cancer. TCRdb keeps only in-frame clones here, not all; method: immunoSEQ multiplex PCR. Among fewer than 40,000 clones listed, over 65% were seen once. The sequencing here drew on peripheral blood, taken from a patient treated with radiotherapy plus ipilimumab. These TCRs come from a human donor with non-small cell lung cancer who had stable disease on radiotherapy plus ipilimumab.

The gene calls are TRBV6-1 and TRBJ1-5, with D hard to call. Between the trimmed V and J ends, which lost 4 bases and 6 bases, there was a span of 13 bases. CDR1 and CDR2 from the germline V gene are MNHNS and SASEGT. The CDR3 consists of 14 residues. CDR3 bases: TGTGCCAGCAGTGCCCTAAAATGGGTTCAGCCCCAGCATTTT. Protein: CASSALKWVQPQHF.

The V and J genes are TRBV5-4 and TRBJ2-5; D unresolved. There are 12 residues in the CDR3. Trimming took 2 bases from V and 1 from J, leaving 3 bases between them. Germline V gene sequence: CDR1 SGHNT, CDR2 YYREEE (reference sequence). The CDR3 coding sequence is TGTGCCAGCAGCTTCCCCCAAGAGACCCAGTACTTC. Protein sequence: CASSFPQETQYF.

V usage is TRBV27 and J usage is TRBJ1-2; tentatively, D is TRBD1 (5 bases). Germline loops: CDR1 MNHEY, CDR2 SMNVEV (reference sequence). V dropped 7 bases and J dropped 10 bases, with 25 bases sitting between them. The CDR3 is made up of 15 amino acids. The CDR3: CASTSTGGTGGVYTF. In DNA form, the CDR3 reads TGTGCCAGCACCTCAACCGGCGGGACGGGAGGTGTCTACACCTTC.

The chain employs TRBV6-1 and TRBJ2-3, with D perhaps TRBD1 (5 bases). V shed 6 bases and J shed 5 bases, with 12 bases lying between them. There are 13 residues in the CDR3. Germline CDR1 and CDR2: MNHNS and SASEGT. The CDR3 DNA follows: TGTGCCAGCAGGAAATTGGGGCTAGATACGCAGTATTTT. Amino acid sequence: CASRKLGLDTQYF.

This clone was detected only once. The chain has TRBV25-1 and TRBJ1-2; D remains unclear. Germline V gives CDR1 MGHDK, CDR2 SYGVNS. The length of the CDR3 is 12 residues. V shed 7 bases and J shed 2 bases, with 8 bases lying between them. As DNA, the CDR3 is TGTGCCAGCACGGGAGAGAACTATGGCTACACCTTC. It translates to CASTGENYGYTF.

This clone was detected once. CDR3 in amino acids: CASSSSSGANVLTF. CDR3 coding DNA: TGTGCCAGCAGTTCCAGCTCTGGGGCCAACGTCCTGACTTTC. The chain links TRBV6-5 to TRBJ2-6, with D unclear. The germline gives CDR1 MNHEY, CDR2 SVGAGI. CDR3 length: 14 residues. Trimming left V 4 bases short and J 0 bases short, with 4 bases between.

DNA of the CDR3: TGTGCCAGCAGTTACAGAAGGGACCGAACCGACAATGAGCAGTTCTTC. It is translated as CASSYRRDRTDNEQFF. This chain links TRBV6-6 with TRBJ2-1; D tentatively fits TRBD1 or TRBD2 (5 bases each). The CDR3 runs to 16 residues. Deletions cut 2 bases from V and 5 bases from J, with 16 bases between. The germline V gene has CDR1 MNHNY and CDR2 SVGAGI (reference sequence).

The V gene is TRBV4-3, the J gene TRBJ1-2, with a weak D call TRBD1 (5 bases). The germline CDR1 and CDR2 sequences are LGHNA and YSLEER. The CDR3 length is 13 residues. V was cut by 4 bases and J by 4 bases, with 10 bases left in between. CDR3 region: CASSLLRGYGYTF. The CDR3 DNA follows: TGCGCCAGCAGCCTCCTGAGGGGCTATGGCTACACCTTC.

The rearrangement links TRBV30 to TRBJ1-3; D is unresolved. Germline assignment: CDR1 GTSNPN and CDR2 SVGIG (reference sequence). The CDR3 covers 15 residues. Deletions cut 0 bases from V and 2 bases from J, with 11 bases between. The CDR3 is CAWSVHPQAGNTIYF. In nucleotides, the CDR3 is TGTGCCTGGAGTGTACACCCGCAGGCTGGAAACACCATATATTTT.